This TCR beta chain originates from a study of shared clonotypes between healthy human individuals. Looking at the study overall: Researchers drew samples from two women and three men aged 18 to 49. Study-level results: Clonotype sharing among the donors was expected to vary with sequencing depth. Memory subsets had estimated richness that was generally smaller than that of naive subsets.

To note about this clone: The target antigen is unknown.

From germline, CDR1 is MGHRA and CDR2 YSYEKL. CDR3 length: 14 residues. The V gene end was trimmed by 4 bases and the J gene end by 5 bases; junction bases not matched to a gene: 7. Naive CD8 isolation took CD45RO-negative cells positively selected for CCR7 and excluded terminally differentiated effector memory CD45RA+ cells. The protocol was immunoSEQ multiplex PCR, while the TCRdb copy is restricted to in-frame clones and leaves out a portion. The sample gives over 2,000,000 clones, just under 95% of which show up once; under 2% is in the top ten. The receptor's source is a man aged 18 to 30 in good health. Some clones in this sample may be carry-over from other donors' samples. Sequencing was done on a sample of naive CD8+ T cells from PBMCs. The chain joins TRBV4-1 to TRBJ1-2; 7 bases align to TRBD1. CDR3 sequence reads: CASSPRDSPYGYTF. The CDR3 region has the DNA TGCGCCAGCAGCCCTCGGGACAGTCCGTATGGCTACACCTTC.